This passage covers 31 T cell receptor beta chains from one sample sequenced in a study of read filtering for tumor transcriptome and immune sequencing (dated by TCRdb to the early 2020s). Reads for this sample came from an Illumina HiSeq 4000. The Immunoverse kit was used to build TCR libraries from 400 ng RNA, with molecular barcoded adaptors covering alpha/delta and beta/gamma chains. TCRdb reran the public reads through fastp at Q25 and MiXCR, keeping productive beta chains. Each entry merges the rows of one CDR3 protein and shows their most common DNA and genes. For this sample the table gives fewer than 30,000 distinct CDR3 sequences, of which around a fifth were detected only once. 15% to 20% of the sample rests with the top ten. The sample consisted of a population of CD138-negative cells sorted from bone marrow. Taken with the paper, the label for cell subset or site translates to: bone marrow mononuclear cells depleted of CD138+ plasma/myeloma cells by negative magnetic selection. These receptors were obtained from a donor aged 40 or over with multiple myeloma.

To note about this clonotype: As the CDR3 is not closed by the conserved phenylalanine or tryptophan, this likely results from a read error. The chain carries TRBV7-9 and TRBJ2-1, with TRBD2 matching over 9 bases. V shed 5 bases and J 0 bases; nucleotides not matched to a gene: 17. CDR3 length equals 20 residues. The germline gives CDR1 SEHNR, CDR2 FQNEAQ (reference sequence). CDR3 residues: CASSPYSGRGGTLSYNEQFV. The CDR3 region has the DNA TGTGCCAGCAGCCCTTATAGCGGGAGAGGGGGGACCCTCTCCTACAATGAGCAGTTCGTC.

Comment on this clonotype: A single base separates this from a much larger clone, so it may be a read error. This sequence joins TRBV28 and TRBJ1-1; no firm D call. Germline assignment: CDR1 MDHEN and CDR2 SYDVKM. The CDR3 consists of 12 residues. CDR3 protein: CEGVAGNTEASF. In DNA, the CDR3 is TGTGAGGGTGTCGCAGGTAACACTGAAGCTTCCTTT.

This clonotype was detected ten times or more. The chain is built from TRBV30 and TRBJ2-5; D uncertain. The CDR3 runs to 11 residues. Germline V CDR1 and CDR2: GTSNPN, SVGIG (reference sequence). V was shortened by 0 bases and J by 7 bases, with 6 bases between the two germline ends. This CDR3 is CAWSVLGTQYF. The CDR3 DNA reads TGTGCCTGGAGTGTACTTGGGACCCAGTACTTC. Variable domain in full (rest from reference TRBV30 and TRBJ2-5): SQTIHQWPATLVQPVGSPLSLECTVEGTSNPNLYWYRQAAGRGLQLLFYSVGIGQISSEVPQNLSASRPQDRQFILSSKKLLLSDSGFYLCAWSVLGTQYFGPGTRLLVL.

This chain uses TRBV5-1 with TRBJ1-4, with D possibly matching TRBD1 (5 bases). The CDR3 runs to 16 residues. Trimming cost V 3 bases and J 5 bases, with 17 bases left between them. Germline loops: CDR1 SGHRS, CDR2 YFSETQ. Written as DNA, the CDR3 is TGCGCCAGCAGCTCCTCTGGACGGGGCGCCAATGAAAAACTGTTTTTT. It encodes CASSSSGRGANEKLFF.

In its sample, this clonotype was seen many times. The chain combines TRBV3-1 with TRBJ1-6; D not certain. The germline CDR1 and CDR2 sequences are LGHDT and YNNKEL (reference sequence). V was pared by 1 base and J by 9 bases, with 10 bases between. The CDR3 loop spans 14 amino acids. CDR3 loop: CASSQALVGSPLHF. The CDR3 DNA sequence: TGTGCCAGCAGCCAAGCACTCGTCGGTTCACCCCTCCACTTT. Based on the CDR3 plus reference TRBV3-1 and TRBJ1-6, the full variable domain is DTAVSQTPKYLVTQMGNDKSIKCEQNLGHDTMYWYKQDSKKFLKIMFSYNNKELIINETVPNRFSPKSPDKAHLNLHINSLELGDSAVYFCASSQALVGSPLHFGNGTRLTVT.

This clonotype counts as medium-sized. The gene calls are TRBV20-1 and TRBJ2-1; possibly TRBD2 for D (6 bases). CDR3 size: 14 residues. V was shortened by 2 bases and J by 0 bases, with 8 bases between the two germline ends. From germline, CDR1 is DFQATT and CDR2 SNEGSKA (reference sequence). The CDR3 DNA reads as TGCAGTGCTAGAACCGGGAGCTCCTACAATGAGCAGTTCTTC. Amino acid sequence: CSARTGSSYNEQFF.

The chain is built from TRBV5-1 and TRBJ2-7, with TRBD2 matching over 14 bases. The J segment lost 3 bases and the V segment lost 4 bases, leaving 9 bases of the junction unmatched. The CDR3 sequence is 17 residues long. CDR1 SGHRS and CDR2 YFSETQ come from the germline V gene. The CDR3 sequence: CASSPGTSGSNYYEQYF. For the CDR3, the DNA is TGCGCCAGCAGCCCCGGGACTAGCGGGAGCAACTACTACGAGCAGTACTTC.

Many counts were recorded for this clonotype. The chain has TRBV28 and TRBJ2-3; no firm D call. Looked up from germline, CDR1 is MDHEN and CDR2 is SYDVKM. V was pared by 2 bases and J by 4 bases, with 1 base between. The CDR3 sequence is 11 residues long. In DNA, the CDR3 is TGTGCCAGCAGTTTACCAGATACGCAGTATTTT. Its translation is CASSLPDTQYF. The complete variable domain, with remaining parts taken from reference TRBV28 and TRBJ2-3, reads DVKVTQSSRYLVKRTGEKVFLECVQDMDHENMFWYRQDPGLGLRLIYFSYDVKMKEKGDIPEGYSVSREKKERFSLILESASTNQTSMYLCASSLPDTQYFGPGTRLTVL.

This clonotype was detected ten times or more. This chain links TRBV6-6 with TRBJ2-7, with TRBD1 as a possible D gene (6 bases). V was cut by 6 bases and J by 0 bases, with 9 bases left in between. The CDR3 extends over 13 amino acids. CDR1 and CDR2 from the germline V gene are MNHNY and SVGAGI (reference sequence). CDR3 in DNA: TGTGCCAGCAGCCGACAGGCCTCCTACGAGCAGTACTTC. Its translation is CASSRQASYEQYF.

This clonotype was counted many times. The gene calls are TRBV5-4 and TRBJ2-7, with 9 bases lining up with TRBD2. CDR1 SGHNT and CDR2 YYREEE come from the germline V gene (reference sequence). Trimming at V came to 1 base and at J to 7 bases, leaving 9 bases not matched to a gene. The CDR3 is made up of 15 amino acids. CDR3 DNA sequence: TGTGCCAGCAGCTTGCGGGGCGGGAGGGCCGCTGAGCAGTACTTC. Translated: CASSLRGGRAAEQYF.

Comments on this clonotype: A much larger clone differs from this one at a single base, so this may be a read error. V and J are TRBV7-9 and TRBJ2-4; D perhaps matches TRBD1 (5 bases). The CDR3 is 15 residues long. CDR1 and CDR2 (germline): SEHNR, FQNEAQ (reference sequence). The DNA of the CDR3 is TGTGCCAGCAGCTTAGAAGGGGTATCCAAAAACACTCAGTACTTC. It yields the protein CASSLEGVSKNTQYF.

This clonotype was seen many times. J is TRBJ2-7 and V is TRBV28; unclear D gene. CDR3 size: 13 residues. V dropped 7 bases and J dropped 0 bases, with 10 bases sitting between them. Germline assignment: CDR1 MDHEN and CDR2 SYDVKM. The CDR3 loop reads CASISPSSYEQYF. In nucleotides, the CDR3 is TGTGCCAGCATCAGCCCTAGCTCCTACGAGCAGTACTTC.

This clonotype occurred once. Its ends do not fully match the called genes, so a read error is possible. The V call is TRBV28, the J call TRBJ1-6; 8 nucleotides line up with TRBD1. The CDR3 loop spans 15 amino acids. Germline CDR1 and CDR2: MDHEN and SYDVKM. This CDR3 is CATSLVTGVSSPLHF. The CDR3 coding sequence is TGTGCCACCAGTTTAGTGACAGGGGTTAGTTCACCCCTCCACTTT.

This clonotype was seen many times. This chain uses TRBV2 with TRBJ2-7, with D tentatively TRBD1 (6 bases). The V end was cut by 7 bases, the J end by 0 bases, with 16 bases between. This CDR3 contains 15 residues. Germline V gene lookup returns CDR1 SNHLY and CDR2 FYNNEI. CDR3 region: CASNQQGQSSYEQYF. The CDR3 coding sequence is TGTGCCAGCAATCAGCAGGGGCAGAGCTCCTACGAGCAGTACTTC. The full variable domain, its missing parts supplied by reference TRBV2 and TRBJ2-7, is EPEVTQTPSHQVTQMGQEVILRCVPISNHLYFYWYRQILGQKVEFLVSFYNNEISEKSEIFDDQFSVERPDGSNFTLKIRSTKLEDSAMYFCASNQQGQSSYEQYFGPGTRLTVT.

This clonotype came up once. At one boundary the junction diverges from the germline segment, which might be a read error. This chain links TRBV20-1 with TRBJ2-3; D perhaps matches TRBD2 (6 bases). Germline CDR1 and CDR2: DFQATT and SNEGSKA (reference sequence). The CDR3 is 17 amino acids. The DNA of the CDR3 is TGCAGTGCTAGCCGCCGGATGACAGCGGGCGAGATAGATACTCAGTATTTT. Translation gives CSASRRMTAGEIDTQYF.

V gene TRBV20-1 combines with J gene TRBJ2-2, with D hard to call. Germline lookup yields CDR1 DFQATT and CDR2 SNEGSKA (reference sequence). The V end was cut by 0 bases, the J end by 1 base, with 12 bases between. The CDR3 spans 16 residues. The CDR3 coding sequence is TGCAGTGCTAGAGATCCGAGGAGTCAGAACACCGGGGAGCTGTTTTTT. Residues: CSARDPRSQNTGELFF.

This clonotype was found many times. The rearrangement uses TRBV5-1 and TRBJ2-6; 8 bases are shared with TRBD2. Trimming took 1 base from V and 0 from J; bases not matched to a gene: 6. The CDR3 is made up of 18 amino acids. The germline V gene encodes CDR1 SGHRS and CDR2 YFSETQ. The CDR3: CASSLRVAGTSGANVLTF. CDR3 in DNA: TGCGCCAGCAGCTTGCGGGTAGCGGGGACCTCTGGGGCCAACGTCCTGACTTTC.

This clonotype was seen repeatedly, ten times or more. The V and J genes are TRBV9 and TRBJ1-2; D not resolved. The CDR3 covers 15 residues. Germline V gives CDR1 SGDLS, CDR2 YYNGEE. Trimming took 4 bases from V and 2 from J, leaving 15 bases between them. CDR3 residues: CASSPSPTMNYGYTF. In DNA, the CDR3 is TGTGCCAGCAGCCCCTCCCCCACAATGAACTATGGCTACACCTTC. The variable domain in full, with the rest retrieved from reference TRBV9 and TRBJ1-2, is DSGVTQTPKHLITATGQRVTLRCSPRSGDLSVYWYQQSLDQGLQFLIQYYNGEERAKGNILERFSAQQFPDLHSELNLSSLELGDSALYFCASSPSPTMNYGYTFGSGTRLTVV.

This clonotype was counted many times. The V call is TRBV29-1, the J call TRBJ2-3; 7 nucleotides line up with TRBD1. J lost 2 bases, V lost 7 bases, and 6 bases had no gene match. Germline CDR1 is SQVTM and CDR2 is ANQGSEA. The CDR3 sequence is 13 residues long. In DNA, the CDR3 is TGCAGCGCGGGACAGAGAACCACAGATACGCAGTATTTT. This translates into CSAGQRTTDTQYF.

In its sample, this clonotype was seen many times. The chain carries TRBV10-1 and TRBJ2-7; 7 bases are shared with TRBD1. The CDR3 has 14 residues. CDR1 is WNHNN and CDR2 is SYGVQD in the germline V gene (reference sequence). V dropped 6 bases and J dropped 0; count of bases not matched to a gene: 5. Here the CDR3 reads CASRTGTNSYEQYF. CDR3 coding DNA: TGCGCCAGCAGGACAGGGACCAACTCCTACGAGCAGTACTTC.

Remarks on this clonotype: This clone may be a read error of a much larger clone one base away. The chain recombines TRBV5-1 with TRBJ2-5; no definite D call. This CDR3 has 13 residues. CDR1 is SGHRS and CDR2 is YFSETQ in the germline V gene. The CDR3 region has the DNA TGCGCCAGCAGCTTGGCTCATCAAGAGACCCAGCACTTC. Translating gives CASSLAHQETQHF.

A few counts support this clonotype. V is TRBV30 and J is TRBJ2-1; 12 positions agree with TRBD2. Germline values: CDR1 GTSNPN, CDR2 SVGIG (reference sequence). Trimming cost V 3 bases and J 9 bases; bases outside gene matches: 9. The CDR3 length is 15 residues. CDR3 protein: CAWSPGTSGHTEQFF. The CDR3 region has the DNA TGTGCCTGGAGCCCTGGGACTAGCGGGCACACTGAGCAGTTCTTC. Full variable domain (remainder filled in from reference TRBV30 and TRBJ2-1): SQTIHQWPATLVQPVGSPLSLECTVEGTSNPNLYWYRQAAGRGLQLLFYSVGIGQISSEVPQNLSASRPQDRQFILSSKKLLLSDSGFYLCAWSPGTSGHTEQFFGPGTRLTVL.

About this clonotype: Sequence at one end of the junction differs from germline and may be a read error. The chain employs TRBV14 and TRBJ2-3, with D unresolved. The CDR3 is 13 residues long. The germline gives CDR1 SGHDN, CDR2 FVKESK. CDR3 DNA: TGTGCCAGCAGCCAACAGATCACAGATACGCGGTATTTT. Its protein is CASSQQITDTRYF.

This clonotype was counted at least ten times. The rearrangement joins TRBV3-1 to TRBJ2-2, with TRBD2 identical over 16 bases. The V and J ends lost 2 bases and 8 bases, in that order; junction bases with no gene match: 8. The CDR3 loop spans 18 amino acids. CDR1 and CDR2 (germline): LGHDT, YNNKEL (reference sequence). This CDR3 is CASSQKWGLAGGPGELFF. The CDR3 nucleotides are TGTGCCAGCAGCCAAAAATGGGGACTAGCGGGAGGGCCTGGGGAGCTGTTTTTT. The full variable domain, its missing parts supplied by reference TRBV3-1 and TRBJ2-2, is DTAVSQTPKYLVTQMGNDKSIKCEQNLGHDTMYWYKQDSKKFLKIMFSYNNKELIINETVPNRFSPKSPDKAHLNLHINSLELGDSAVYFCASSQKWGLAGGPGELFFGEGSRLTVL.

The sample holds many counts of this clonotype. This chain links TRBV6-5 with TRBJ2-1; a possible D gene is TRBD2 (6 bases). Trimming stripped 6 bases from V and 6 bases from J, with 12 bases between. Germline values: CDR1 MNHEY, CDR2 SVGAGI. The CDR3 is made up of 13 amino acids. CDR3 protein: CASRSGTGNEQFF. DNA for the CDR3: TGTGCCAGCAGATCCGGGACTGGCAATGAGCAGTTCTTC.

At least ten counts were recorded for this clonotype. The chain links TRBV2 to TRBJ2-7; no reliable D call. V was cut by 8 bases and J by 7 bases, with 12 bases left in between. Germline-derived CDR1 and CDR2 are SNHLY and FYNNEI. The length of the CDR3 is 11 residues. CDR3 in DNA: TGTGCCAGCGCGGCCCGCCAAGAGCAGTACTTC. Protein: CASAARQEQYF.

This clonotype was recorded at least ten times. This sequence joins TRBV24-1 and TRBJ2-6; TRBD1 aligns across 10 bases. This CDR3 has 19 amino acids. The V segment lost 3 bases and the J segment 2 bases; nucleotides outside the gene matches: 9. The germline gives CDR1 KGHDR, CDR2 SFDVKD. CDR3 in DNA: TGTGCCACCAGTGATCCCTCCCGGGACAGGGGTACTGGGGCCAACGTCCTGACTTTC. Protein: CATSDPSRDRGTGANVLTF.

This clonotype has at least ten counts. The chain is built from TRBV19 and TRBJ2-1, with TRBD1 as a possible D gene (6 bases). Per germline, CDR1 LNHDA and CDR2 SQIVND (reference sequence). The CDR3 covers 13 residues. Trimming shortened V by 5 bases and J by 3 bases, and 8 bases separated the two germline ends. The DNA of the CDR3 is TGTGCCAGTAGTGCGGACAGCTACAATGAGCAGTTCTTC. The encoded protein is CASSADSYNEQFF.

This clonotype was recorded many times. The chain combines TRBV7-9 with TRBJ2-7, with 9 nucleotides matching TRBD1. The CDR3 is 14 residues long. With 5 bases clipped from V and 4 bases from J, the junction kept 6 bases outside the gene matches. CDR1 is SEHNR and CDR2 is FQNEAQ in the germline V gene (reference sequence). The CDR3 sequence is CASSLRDREYEQYF. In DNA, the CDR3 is TGTGCCAGCAGCCTCCGGGACAGGGAATACGAGCAGTACTTC.

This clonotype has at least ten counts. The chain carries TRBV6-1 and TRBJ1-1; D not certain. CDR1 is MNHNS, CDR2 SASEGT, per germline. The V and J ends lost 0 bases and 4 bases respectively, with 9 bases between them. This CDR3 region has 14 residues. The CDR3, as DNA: TGTGCCAGCAGTGAAGCGCGGGTCTTCACTGAAGCTTTCTTT. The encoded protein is CASSEARVFTEAFF.

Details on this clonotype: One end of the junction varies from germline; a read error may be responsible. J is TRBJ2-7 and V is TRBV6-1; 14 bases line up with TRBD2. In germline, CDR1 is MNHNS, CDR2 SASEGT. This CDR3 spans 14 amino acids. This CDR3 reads CVSRGLAGVVEQYF. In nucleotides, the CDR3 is TGTGTCAGCAGGGGACTAGCGGGAGTCGTCGAGCAGTACTTC.